These 9 T cell receptor beta chains were all obtained from the same sample, sequenced in a study of blood T cell repertoires in COVID-19. The method was immunoSEQ multiplex PCR; TCRdb's version includes in-frame clones alone and lacks a portion of them. This sample has about 190,000 clones; around 90% occur once, and the top ten carry roughly 6.7%. The sequenced sample was peripheral blood. Every receptor here comes from a man aged 40-49 years with acute or convalescent COVID-19.

J is TRBJ1-1 and V is TRBV6-5; maybe TRBD1 (5 bases). V lost 5 bases and J lost 5, with 15 bases in between. Germline-derived CDR1 and CDR2 are MNHEY and SVGAGI. The CDR3 sequence is 14 residues long. CDR3 sequence reads: CASSSQGGGTEAFF. In DNA form, the CDR3 reads TGTGCCAGCAGTAGTCAGGGAGGAGGGACTGAAGCTTTCTTT.

This chain links TRBV7-3 with TRBJ2-1, with 10 bases matching TRBD2. The CDR3 totals 16 residues. Germline CDR1 reads SGHTA; CDR2 reads FQGTGA. The V segment lost 4 bases and the J segment 10 bases; nucleotides outside the gene matches: 13. CDR3 bases: TGTGCCAGCAGCTCTGGGGCTAGCGGGGGCCCTTACGAGCAGTTCTTC. Its protein is CASSSGASGGPYEQFF.

This clone has a single count. The V gene is TRBV19, the J gene TRBJ1-2; maybe TRBD1 (6 bases). CDR1 is LNHDA and CDR2 is SQIVND in the germline V gene (reference sequence). The CDR3 contains 15 residues. Trimming removed 9 bases at V and 8 bases at J, with 25 bases between. The CDR3 DNA follows: TGTGCCAGCAAGAGGACAGCCGGGCAGGAGTTGGGCTACACCTTC. It is translated as CASKRTAGQELGYTF.

This clone appeared once. This rearrangement joins TRBV6-2 or TRBV6-3 to TRBJ2-1, with TRBD2 matching over 8 bases. Germline V CDR1 and CDR2: MNHEY, SVGEGT. V shed 7 bases, J shed 3 bases, and the junction held 5 bases outside the gene matches. The CDR3 covers 14 residues. The CDR3 sequence: CASNPSGGYNEQFF. The CDR3 region has the DNA TGTGCCAGCAACCCCAGCGGGGGCTACAATGAGCAGTTCTTC.

The V gene is TRBV4-2, the J gene TRBJ2-3; 13 nucleotides line up with TRBD2. Germline V gene sequence: CDR1 LGHNA, CDR2 YNFKEQ. J gave up 3 bases and V 3 bases, and 9 bases lay outside the gene matches. This CDR3 comprises 18 residues. CDR3: CASSQDPTSGGMTDTQYF. CDR3 in DNA: TGTGCCAGCAGCCAGGACCCGACTAGCGGGGGGATGACAGATACGCAGTATTTT.

The chain uses TRBV10-1 and TRBJ2-3; D unclear. V gave up 3 bases and J gave up 1 base, with 11 bases separating them. Germline values: CDR1 WNHNN, CDR2 SYGVQD (reference sequence). This CDR3 spans 15 amino acids. CDR3 coding DNA: TGCGCCAGCAGTGACCTTATCCAGGGCACAGATACGCAGTATTTT. It is translated as CASSDLIQGTDTQYF.

The V gene is TRBV2, the J gene TRBJ1-3; 8 positions agree with TRBD1. Germline-derived CDR1 and CDR2 are SNHLY and FYNNEI. The CDR3 has 16 residues. The V segment lost 8 bases and the J segment 0 bases; nucleotides outside the gene matches: 9. CDR3 in amino acids: CASRQGPPSSGNTIYF. Here the CDR3 DNA reads TGTGCCAGCCGACAGGGGCCACCCAGCTCTGGAAACACCATATATTTT.

V usage is TRBV9 and J usage is TRBJ2-2; 8 nucleotides agree with TRBD1. Looked up from germline, CDR1 is SGDLS and CDR2 is YYNGEE. V trimming: 0 bases; J trimming: 4 bases; junction bases outside the gene matches: 2. CDR3 length: 15 amino acids. In DNA, the CDR3 is TGTGCCAGCAGCGTAGAACAGGGGGGCACCGGGGAGCTGTTTTTT. Its protein product is CASSVEQGGTGELFF.

This chain joins TRBV27 and TRBJ2-7; D may be TRBD1 (6 bases). Germline V CDR1 and CDR2: MNHEY, SMNVEV (reference sequence). The CDR3 is 14 residues long. Trimming took off 3 bases at V and 0 bases at J, with 9 bases between the two ends. In DNA form, the CDR3 reads TGTGCCAGCAGTTTTGACAGGTCCTCCTACGAGCAGTACTTC. Amino acids: CASSFDRSSYEQYF.